This passage covers 21 T cell receptor beta chains from one sample sequenced in a study of T cell changes during pregnancy in multiple sclerosis. TCRdb's copy holds only in-frame clones and misses some; the assay was immunoSEQ multiplex PCR. Of roughly 89,000 clones listed, approximately 95% are singletons. The starting material was peripheral blood, obtained in the first trimester of pregnancy. The receptors derive from a female donor with multiple sclerosis, enrolled in a pregnancy study.

The J gene is TRBJ1-1, the V gene TRBV5-1; possible D gene TRBD1, 5 bases. V lost 0 bases, J lost 4 bases, and 13 bases lay in between. The CDR3 runs to 15 residues. Germline V gives CDR1 SGHRS, CDR2 YFSETQ. CDR3 loop: CASSLVDSSGTEAFF. DNA of the CDR3: TGCGCCAGCAGCTTGGTTGACAGCTCAGGCACTGAAGCTTTCTTT.

This chain links TRBV7-8 with TRBJ2-5; TRBD1 matches at 7 bases. Germline V gene sequence: CDR1 SGHVS, CDR2 FQNEAQ. With V trimmed by 1 base and J by 4 bases, 9 bases remained unmatched. This CDR3 has 16 amino acids. The CDR3 nucleotides read TGTGCCAGCAGCTTAGGGGCAGGGGGTATGGGAGAGACCCAGTACTTC. It translates to CASSLGAGGMGETQYF.

CDR3 residues: CASSFGQGRWNTEAFF. In nucleotides, the CDR3 is TGTGCCAGCAGCTTTGGGCAGGGGAGATGGAACACTGAAGCTTTCTTT. The chain carries TRBV11-1 and TRBJ1-1, with a weak D call TRBD1 (6 bases). The CDR3 consists of 16 residues. The germline gives CDR1 SGHAT, CDR2 FQDESV (reference sequence). V was trimmed by 3 bases and J by 1 base, leaving 15 bases between them.

J is TRBJ2-5 and V is TRBV4-2; 12 bases align to TRBD2. The germline gives CDR1 LGHNA, CDR2 YNFKEQ. V was pared by 2 bases and J by 4 bases, with 5 bases of the junction left unmatched. This CDR3 is 16 amino acids long. CDR3 coding DNA: TGTGCCAGCAGCCAAAGACTAGCGGGGGAAGGAGAGACCCAGTACTTC. It specifies CASSQRLAGEGETQYF.

This clone turned up a few times. The rearrangement links TRBV5-1 to TRBJ1-1; the D gene is possibly TRBD1 (5 bases). The CDR3 totals 14 residues. The germline V gene has CDR1 SGHRS and CDR2 YFSETQ. V dropped 4 bases and J dropped 5 bases, with 15 bases sitting between them. The CDR3 sequence is CASSLGYPGTEAFF. In nucleotides, the CDR3 is TGCGCCAGCAGCCTAGGGTATCCAGGGACTGAAGCTTTCTTT.

V gene TRBV5-1 combines with J gene TRBJ2-7; D is possibly TRBD2 (6 bases). V was cut by 2 bases and J by 2 bases, with 14 bases left in between. CDR1 and CDR2 from the germline V gene are SGHRS and YFSETQ. This CDR3 is 15 amino acids long. Here the CDR3 reads CASSFRRANPYEQYF. As DNA, the CDR3 is TGCGCCAGCAGCTTTCGGAGGGCAAACCCCTACGAGCAGTACTTC.

The rearrangement uses TRBV2 and TRBJ2-7; 9 bases align to TRBD2. Germline V gene lookup returns CDR1 SNHLY and CDR2 FYNNEI. CDR3 size: 17 residues. The J segment lost 0 bases and the V segment lost 7 bases, leaving 13 bases of the junction unmatched. In nucleotides, the CDR3 is TGTGCCAGCACAAGGGGACTAGCAGGCCTGGGCTCCTACGAGCAGTACTTC. Its protein is CASTRGLAGLGSYEQYF.

J is TRBJ2-3 and V is TRBV15, with a possible D match to TRBD2 (7 bases). Germline V lookup: CDR1 LNHNV, CDR2 YYDKDF (reference sequence). The CDR3 is 18 amino acids. V was pared by 5 bases and J by 0 bases, with 21 bases between. The CDR3 region has the DNA TGTGCCACCAGCTCTTCTCTCGGCGGGGGCCCTAGCACAGATACGCAGTATTTT. It specifies CATSSSLGGGPSTDTQYF.

The gene calls are TRBV14 and TRBJ2-3; D not resolved. This CDR3 is built from 15 residues. CDR1 SGHDN and CDR2 FVKESK come from the germline V gene. Deletions cut 1 base from V and 2 bases from J, with 10 bases between. CDR3 amino acids: CASSQVSTNTDTQYF. The CDR3 region has the DNA TGTGCCAGCAGCCAAGTTTCTACGAACACAGATACGCAGTATTTT.

The V gene is TRBV18, the J gene TRBJ1-1; no firm D call. CDR3 length equals 15 residues. Trimming stripped 2 bases from V and 0 bases from J, with 10 bases between. CDR1 is KGHSH and CDR2 is LQKENI in the germline V gene. CDR3 nucleotide sequence: TGTGCCAGCTCACCATCACAGTCTGTGAACACTGAAGCTTTCTTT. This encodes CASSPSQSVNTEAFF.

As to this clone: A read error may account for a junction end that differs from germline. The chain employs TRBV7-7 and TRBJ2-5; maybe TRBD2 (6 bases). The CDR3 is made up of 15 amino acids. Germline V gene data show CDR1 as SSHAT and CDR2 as FNYEAQ (reference sequence). As DNA, the CDR3 is TGTGCTAGCAGCTTAAATTTCGGGAGCCAAGAGACCCAGTACTTC. Translated: CASSLNFGSQETQYF.

This clone showed up just once. V gene TRBV6-1 combines with J gene TRBJ2-5; D perhaps matches TRBD1 (5 bases). CDR3 length: 13 amino acids. Germline lookup yields CDR1 MNHNS and CDR2 SASEGT. With 6 bases removed from V and 4 bases from J, the gap between germline ends came to 12 bases. The CDR3 reads CASRGQEGETQYF. CDR3 nucleotide sequence: TGTGCCAGCAGAGGACAAGAAGGAGAGACCCAGTACTTC.

The J gene is TRBJ2-5, the V gene TRBV4-1; TRBD1 agrees at 7 bases. Germline lookup yields CDR1 MGHRA and CDR2 YSYEKL. The CDR3 contains 15 residues. The V gene end was trimmed by 2 bases and the J gene end by 2 bases; junction bases not matched to a gene: 5. The CDR3 bases are TGCGCCAGCAGCCAAAGTCCGGGACAGCAAGAGACCCAGTACTTC. Translating it yields CASSQSPGQQETQYF.

The V and J genes are TRBV11-2 and TRBJ2-1, with 8 nucleotides matching TRBD1. CDR3 size: 18 residues. Germline loops: CDR1 SGHAT, CDR2 FQNNGV. Trimming took 5 bases from V and 4 from J; bases not matched to a gene: 16. This CDR3 is CASSGLDREVGLYNEQFF. CDR3 bases: TGTGCCAGCAGCGGACTGGACAGGGAGGTAGGGCTATACAATGAGCAGTTCTTC.

This clone occurred once. The genes are TRBV7-8 and TRBJ2-1; a possible D gene is TRBD1 (6 bases). V lost 5 bases to trimming and J lost 6 bases, with 11 bases between them. CDR1 is SGHVS and CDR2 is FQNEAQ in the germline V gene. CDR3 length equals 13 residues. The CDR3 reads CASSRTDFNEQFF. CDR3 nucleotide sequence: TGTGCCAGCAGCCGGACAGACTTCAATGAGCAGTTCTTC.

The rearrangement links TRBV2 to TRBJ1-5, with unresolved D. Germline CDR1 and CDR2: SNHLY and FYNNEI. There are 15 residues in the CDR3. Trimming left V 3 bases short and J 0 bases short, with 9 bases between. The CDR3 is CASSEPDYSNQPQHF. Written as DNA, the CDR3 is TGTGCCAGCAGTGAGCCAGATTATAGCAATCAGCCCCAGCATTTT.

J is TRBJ2-1 and V is TRBV5-4; D is ambiguous. V lost 0 bases to trimming and J lost 10 bases, with 8 bases between them. This CDR3 spans 12 amino acids. The germline V gene has CDR1 SGHNT and CDR2 YYREEE (reference sequence). The CDR3 region is CASSLDEREQFF. The CDR3 DNA sequence: TGTGCCAGCAGCTTGGACGAGCGAGAGCAGTTCTTC.

The rearrangement links TRBV7-3 to TRBJ2-2; tentatively, D is TRBD1 (5 bases). The germline gives CDR1 SGHTA, CDR2 FQGTGA. This CDR3 contains 17 residues. V shed 2 bases and J shed 4 bases, with 17 bases lying between them. CDR3 in DNA: TGTGCCAGCAGCTTAGGTCCCCAGGGAAGGGGCACCGGGGAGCTGTTTTTT. This translates into CASSLGPQGRGTGELFF.

J is TRBJ1-4 and V is TRBV7-8; D is ambiguous. This CDR3 contains 17 residues. Per germline, CDR1 SGHVS and CDR2 FQNEAQ. V was pared by 4 bases and J by 2 bases, with 17 bases between. Here the CDR3 DNA reads TGTGCCAGCAGCTCGGCCGGCCCGCGGAGGACTAATGAAAAACTGTTTTTT. This gives the protein CASSSAGPRRTNEKLFF.

V usage is TRBV19 and J usage is TRBJ2-7; TRBD2 matches 10 bases. The CDR3 runs to 16 residues. The junction had 8 bases not matched to a gene; V was cut back by 4 bases and J by 2 bases. CDR1 is LNHDA and CDR2 is SQIVND in the germline V gene (reference sequence). The CDR3 nucleotides are TGTGCCAGTAGTAGAGAAAAGCGGGGGGGCCCCTACGAGCAGTACTTC. Translated: CASSREKRGGPYEQYF.

The chain links TRBV10-3 to TRBJ1-5; D is possibly TRBD1 (6 bases). Germline V lookup: CDR1 ENHRY, CDR2 SYGVKD. Trimming pared 4 bases from V and 0 bases from J, leaving 13 bases between. The CDR3 totals 16 residues. The CDR3 DNA sequence: TGTGCCATCAGTGCCAGGGGTACGAATAGCAATCAGCCCCAGCATTTT. Its protein is CAISARGTNSNQPQHF.